These 3 T cell receptor beta chains were sequenced from one sample in a study of shared clonotypes between healthy human individuals. The data were produced by immunoSEQ multiplex PCR, yet TCRdb's version contains in-frame clones alone and is incomplete. Of around 2.3 million clones listed, approximately 95% were seen once; the top ten hold roughly 0.13%. The sequencing input was naive CD4+ T cells sorted from blood. Noted subset: CD45RA+ positively selected. The receptors come from a man between 18 and 35 years old in good health.

Comment on this clone: Other DNA sequences within the sample encode an identical CDR3. The chain employs TRBV5-1 and TRBJ1-3, with D unresolved. Trimming cost V 0 bases and J 2 bases, with 6 bases left between them. This CDR3 spans 14 amino acids. CDR1 and CDR2 (germline): SGHRS, YFSETQ. In nucleotides, the CDR3 is TGCGCCAGCAGCTTGGACGAGGCTGGAAACACCATATATTTT. Protein product: CASSLDEAGNTIYF.

This chain links TRBV28 with TRBJ1-1; D remains unclear. The CDR3 sequence is 15 residues long. The V end was cut by 6 bases, the J end by 0 bases, with 14 bases between. Germline values: CDR1 MDHEN, CDR2 SYDVKM. The CDR3 nucleotides are TGTGCCAGCAGACCCCAGGAGGGCATGAACACTGAAGCTTTCTTT. This translates into CASRPQEGMNTEAFF.

The table lists this clone with a few counts. Other DNA sequences from this sample encode an identical CDR3 as well. The chain employs TRBV10-3 and TRBJ2-3, with D unresolved. The CDR3 contains 11 residues. V lost 2 bases and J 5 bases, leaving 2 bases between the germline ends. The germline V gene has CDR1 ENHRY and CDR2 SYGVKD. CDR3 coding DNA: TGTGCCATCAGTGAGGGAGATACGCAGTATTTT. Translation gives CAISEGDTQYF.